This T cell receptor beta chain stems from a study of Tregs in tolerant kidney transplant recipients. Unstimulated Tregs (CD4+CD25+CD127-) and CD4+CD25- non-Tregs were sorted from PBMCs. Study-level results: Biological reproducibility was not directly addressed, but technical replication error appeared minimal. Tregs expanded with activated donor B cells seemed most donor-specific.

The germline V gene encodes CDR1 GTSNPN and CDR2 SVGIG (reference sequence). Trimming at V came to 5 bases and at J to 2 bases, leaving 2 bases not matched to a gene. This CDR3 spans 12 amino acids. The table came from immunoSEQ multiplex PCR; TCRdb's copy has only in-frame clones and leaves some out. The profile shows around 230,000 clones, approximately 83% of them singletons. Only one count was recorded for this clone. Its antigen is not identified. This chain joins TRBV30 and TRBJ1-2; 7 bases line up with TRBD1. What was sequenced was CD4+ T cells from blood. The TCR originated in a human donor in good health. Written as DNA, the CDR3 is TGTGCCTGGGGCAGGGGGAACTATGGCTACACCTTC. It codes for CAWGRGNYGYTF.